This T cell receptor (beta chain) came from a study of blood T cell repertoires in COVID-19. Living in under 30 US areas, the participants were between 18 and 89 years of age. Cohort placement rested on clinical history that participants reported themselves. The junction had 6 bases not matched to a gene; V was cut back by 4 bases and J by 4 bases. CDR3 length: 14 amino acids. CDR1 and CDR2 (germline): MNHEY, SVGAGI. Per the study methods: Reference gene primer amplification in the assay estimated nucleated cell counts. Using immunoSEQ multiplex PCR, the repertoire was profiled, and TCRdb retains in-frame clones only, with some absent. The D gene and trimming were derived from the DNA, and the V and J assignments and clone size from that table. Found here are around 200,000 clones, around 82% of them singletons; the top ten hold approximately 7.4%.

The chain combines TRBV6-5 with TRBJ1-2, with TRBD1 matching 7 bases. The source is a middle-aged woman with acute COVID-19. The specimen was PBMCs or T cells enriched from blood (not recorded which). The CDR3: CASSSLGTAYGYTF. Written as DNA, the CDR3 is TGTGCCAGCAGTTCCCTCGGGACAGCCTATGGCTACACCTTC.